A single sample is the source of the 27 T cell receptor beta chains below, sequenced in a study of glioma-infiltrating T cells after dendritic cell vaccination. Noted time point: after dendritic cell vaccination, including at tumor progression/relapse. Some clones are missing from TCRdb's copy, which holds only in-frame ones; the method was immunoSEQ multiplex PCR. Of 90,000 to 140,000 clones listed, 90% were seen once; the top ten hold roughly 2.8%. Sequenced material: blood, taken after dendritic cell vaccination. These receptors were obtained from a human donor with glioblastoma.

V usage is TRBV5-1 and J usage is TRBJ2-3; D not resolved. Trimming cost V 0 bases and J 6 bases, with 11 bases left between them. Per germline, CDR1 SGHRS and CDR2 YFSETQ. The CDR3 loop spans 14 amino acids. CDR3 amino acids: CASSLEARWDTQYF. The CDR3 nucleotides read TGCGCCAGCAGCTTGGAAGCTAGGTGGGATACGCAGTATTTT.

The V call is TRBV10-2, the J call TRBJ1-2; tentatively, D is TRBD1 (5 bases). V was trimmed by 8 bases and J by 5 bases, leaving 24 bases between them. The CDR3 sequence is 16 residues long. Germline V lookup: CDR1 WSHSY, CDR2 SAAADI. CDR3 loop: CASGSTLGHPKYGYTF. Here the CDR3 DNA reads TGCGCCAGCGGAAGCACCCTAGGACACCCCAAGTATGGCTACACCTTC.

The rearrangement links TRBV6-1 to TRBJ1-5; D not certain. The CDR3 has 14 residues. Germline CDR1 is MNHNS and CDR2 is SASEGT. V was pared by 5 bases and J by 0 bases, with 8 bases between. The chain's CDR3 is CASSLGNSNQPQHF. The CDR3 DNA sequence: TGTGCCAGCAGTCTAGGAAATAGCAATCAGCCCCAGCATTTT.

This rearrangement joins TRBV2 to TRBJ2-7; 9 positions agree with TRBD2. The V gene's germline CDR1 is SNHLY and CDR2 FYNNEI. The CDR3 contains 18 residues. V gave up 8 bases and J gave up 0 bases; unmatched junction bases: 17. The CDR3 spells CASGGRGVAGGSSYEQYF. Here the CDR3 DNA reads TGTGCCAGCGGGGGGAGAGGGGTTGCGGGGGGGAGCTCCTACGAGCAGTACTTC.

V usage is TRBV6-1 and J usage is TRBJ1-2, with D possibly TRBD1 on 5 matching bases. The V and J ends lost 9 bases and 3 bases respectively, with 14 bases between them. CDR1 MNHNS and CDR2 SASEGT come from the germline V gene. CDR3 length: 13 residues. The CDR3 sequence: CASNGGGDYGYTF. The CDR3 nucleotides read TGTGCCAGTAATGGCGGGGGTGACTATGGCTACACCTTC.

The chain joins TRBV18 to TRBJ1-3, with D possibly TRBD1 on 5 matching bases. V was clipped by 3 bases and J by 11 bases, with 20 bases between them. CDR3 length: 15 amino acids. Per germline, CDR1 KGHSH and CDR2 LQKENI. CDR3 nucleotides: TGTGCCAGCTCACCGACGGGGACTGCAGGAGGGGCCATATATTTT. Its protein is CASSPTGTAGGAIYF.

This clone was seen only a few times. The same CDR3 also results from other DNA sequences found in this sample. This rearrangement joins TRBV10-2 to TRBJ2-7, with TRBD1 matching over 11 bases. CDR1 and CDR2 from the germline V gene are WSHSY and SAAADI. V dropped 4 bases and J dropped 5; count of bases not matched to a gene: 4. CDR3 size: 14 residues. The chain's CDR3 is CASSGGQGVHEQYF. As DNA, the CDR3 is TGCGCCAGCAGTGGGGGACAGGGGGTGCACGAGCAGTACTTC.

The chain links TRBV29-1 to TRBJ2-7; 10 bases map to TRBD1. After removal of 7 bases from V and 2 bases from J, the junction contained 2 bases not matched to a gene. Germline-derived CDR1 and CDR2 are SQVTM and ANQGSEA. The CDR3 runs 12 residues. The CDR3 spells CSAGQGAYEQYF. In nucleotides, the CDR3 is TGCAGCGCTGGACAGGGGGCCTACGAGCAGTACTTC.

The chain combines TRBV7-6 with TRBJ1-5; unclear D gene. CDR1 is SGHVS and CDR2 is FNYEAQ in the germline V gene. This CDR3 contains 13 residues. V was cut by 4 bases and J by 3 bases, with 7 bases left in between. CDR3 coding DNA: TGTGCCAGCAGCTCAGGTTTCAATCAGCCCCAGCATTTT. It is translated as CASSSGFNQPQHF.

This clone has a single count. The gene calls are TRBV30 and TRBJ1-2; TRBD1 agrees at 9 bases. The junction had 6 bases not matched to a gene; V was cut back by 3 bases and J by 4 bases. The CDR3 contains 14 residues. Germline V gene sequence: CDR1 GTSNPN, CDR2 SVGIG (reference sequence). In DNA form, the CDR3 reads TGTGCCTGGAGCACAGGGGGCCAGGGCTATGGCTACACCTTC. This translates into CAWSTGGQGYGYTF.

The J gene is TRBJ1-2, the V gene TRBV5-1, with a weak D call TRBD1 (6 bases). Trimming took off 4 bases at V and 4 bases at J, with 8 bases between the two ends. The CDR3 is made up of 12 amino acids. Germline CDR1 SGHRS, CDR2 YFSETQ. The CDR3 DNA is TGCGCCAGCAGCCAGGACAGCTATGGCTACACCTTC. It codes for CASSQDSYGYTF.

The rearrangement uses TRBV10-2 and TRBJ1-1; D unresolved. The CDR3 spans 13 residues. V was pared by 3 bases and J by 7 bases, with 12 bases between. The germline gives CDR1 WSHSY, CDR2 SAAADI. The DNA for the CDR3 is TGCGCCAGCAGTGACGAAGGGAGAGGTGAAGCTTTCTTT. Amino acid sequence: CASSDEGRGEAFF.

The V call is TRBV6-5, the J call TRBJ1-3, with D perhaps matching TRBD1 (6 bases). The length of the CDR3 is 15 residues. The V end lost 6 bases, the J end lost 0 bases, and 12 bases lay between the germline ends. The germline V gene encodes CDR1 MNHEY and CDR2 SVGAGI. This CDR3 is CASSPDRISGNTIYF. The CDR3 nucleotides are TGTGCCAGCAGCCCAGACAGGATCTCTGGAAACACCATATATTTT.

Comment on this clone: Other nucleotide sequences in the sample specify the same CDR3. The chain links TRBV1 to TRBJ1-6; the table names TRBD1, a call not compared with the DNA. TRBV1 is labeled a pseudogene. This CDR3 region has 19 residues. The DNA of the CDR3 is TGCACCAGCAGCCAAGTCAGGGGGAACAGGGATACAAAAAATTCACCCCTCCACTTT. Amino acids: CTSSQVRGNRDTKNSPLHF.

The CDR3 is CASSSDRAQETQYF. CDR3 nucleotides: TGTGCCAGCAGTTCCGACAGGGCTCAAGAGACCCAGTACTTC. The J gene is TRBJ2-5, the V gene TRBV2; 7 nucleotides agree with TRBD1. The germline V gene has CDR1 SNHLY and CDR2 FYNNEI. The CDR3 has 14 amino acids. V gave up 5 bases and J gave up 2 bases; unmatched junction bases: 5.

The V and J genes are TRBV10-2 and TRBJ1-2, with D possibly TRBD1 on 6 matching bases. The V and J ends lost 6 bases and 5 bases respectively, with 16 bases between them. Looked up from germline, CDR1 is WSHSY and CDR2 is SAAADI. This CDR3 is 14 amino acids long. CDR3 in DNA: TGCGCCAGCAGGGAACAGGGTTTACGGTATGGCTACACCTTC. Its protein product is CASREQGLRYGYTF.

This chain joins TRBV6-5 and TRBJ2-7; TRBD2 matches at 10 bases. The CDR3 extends over 15 amino acids. Germline V gene data show CDR1 as MNHEY and CDR2 as SVGAGI. J lost 0 bases, V lost 6 bases, and 5 bases had no gene match. Here the CDR3 DNA reads TGTGCCAGCAGCAGAGCGGGGGGGAACTCCTACGAGCAGTACTTC. Amino acids: CASSRAGGNSYEQYF.

The chain is built from TRBV11-2 and TRBJ1-3; maybe TRBD1 (5 bases). Germline CDR1 reads SGHAT; CDR2 reads FQNNGV. This CDR3 region has 14 residues. The V gene lost 6 bases and the J gene lost 0 bases, with 9 bases spanning the gap. CDR3 coding DNA: TGTGCCAGCAGATTTGGGGCCTCTGGAAACACCATATATTTT. Its protein is CASRFGASGNTIYF.

The CDR3 DNA reads TGTGCCAGCAGTGAAGCGCCAGGGGGGGGCTACACCTTC. This codes for CASSEAPGGGYTF. V gene TRBV6-1 combines with J gene TRBJ1-2; 7 bases line up with TRBD1. V dropped 0 bases and J dropped 8; count of bases not matched to a gene: 3. The CDR3 extends over 13 amino acids. CDR1 is MNHNS and CDR2 is SASEGT in the germline V gene.

The rearrangement uses TRBV5-1 and TRBJ2-7; D possibly corresponds to TRBD1 (6 bases). Trimming pared 0 bases from V and 2 bases from J, leaving 6 bases between. CDR1 is SGHRS, CDR2 YFSETQ, per germline. The length of the CDR3 is 13 residues. The CDR3 is CASSLDRAYEQYF. The CDR3 DNA follows: TGCGCCAGCAGCTTGGACAGGGCCTACGAGCAGTACTTC.

This clone is a singleton in its sample. The chain employs TRBV2 and TRBJ2-1, with D possibly being TRBD1 (6 bases). Germline V gene data show CDR1 as SNHLY and CDR2 as FYNNEI. V was pared by 6 bases and J by 8 bases, with 20 bases between. CDR3 length: 15 amino acids. In DNA, the CDR3 is TGTGCCAGCAGAGCCCAACAGGGAGTCGGCGATGAGCAGTTCTTC. It yields the protein CASRAQQGVGDEQFF. Looking up the rest from reference TRBV2 and TRBJ2-1 gives the full variable domain: EPEVTQTPSHQVTQMGQEVILRCVPISNHLYFYWYRQILGQKVEFLVSFYNNEISEKSEIFDDQFSVERPDGSNFTLKIRSTKLEDSAMYFCASRAQQGVGDEQFFGPGTRLTVL.

The genes are TRBV6-6 and TRBJ2-7, with TRBD1 identical over 9 bases. The CDR3 runs to 16 residues. Germline lookup yields CDR1 MNHNY and CDR2 SVGAGI (reference sequence). The V segment lost 3 bases and the J segment 4 bases; nucleotides outside the gene matches: 10. Here the CDR3 reads CASSYSTPGQGYEQYF. The CDR3 nucleotides are TGTGCCAGCAGTTATTCTACTCCGGGACAGGGATACGAGCAGTACTTC.

V usage is TRBV30 and J usage is TRBJ2-5, with no clear D. CDR1 GTSNPN and CDR2 SVGIG come from the germline V gene (reference sequence). The CDR3 runs to 14 residues. The V and J ends lost 2 bases and 0 bases respectively, with 10 bases between them. The CDR3 DNA reads TGTGCCTGGAGTAAGAGAGGCCACCAAGAGACCCAGTACTTC. This translates into CAWSKRGHQETQYF.

V and J are TRBV2 and TRBJ2-7, with D maybe TRBD1 (6 bases). The germline V gene encodes CDR1 SNHLY and CDR2 FYNNEI. Between the trimmed V and J ends, which lost 6 bases and 0 bases, there was a span of 12 bases. The CDR3 length is 14 residues. CDR3 bases: TGTGCCAGCAGCCGGACAGAAGGCTCCTACGAGCAGTACTTC. It is translated as CASSRTEGSYEQYF.

This chain links TRBV19 with TRBJ1-5, with a possible D match to TRBD1 (6 bases). This CDR3 region has 15 residues. Germline V gives CDR1 LNHDA, CDR2 SQIVND (reference sequence). Trimming stripped 3 bases from V and 1 base from J, with 10 bases between. The CDR3 loop is CASSINRASNQPQHF. In DNA, the CDR3 is TGTGCCAGTAGTATTAACAGGGCCAGCAATCAGCCCCAGCATTTT.

This chain uses TRBV7-6 with TRBJ2-5, with 11 bases matching TRBD1. The trim removed 2 bases at V and 5 bases at J, leaving 22 bases unmatched. The germline V gene encodes CDR1 SGHVS and CDR2 FNYEAQ. The CDR3 has 21 residues. For the CDR3, the DNA is TGTGCCAGCAGCTTACCCGATTACCTGTCCCGGGACAGGGGGGACGGCGAGACCCAGTACTTC. It codes for CASSLPDYLSRDRGDGETQYF.

Only one count was recorded for this clone. At the DNA level, this CDR3 is encoded by other sequences in the same sample as well. The chain links TRBV2 to TRBJ1-3, with unresolved D. V was trimmed by 6 bases and J by 0 bases, leaving 9 bases between them. There are 14 residues in the CDR3. Germline values: CDR1 SNHLY, CDR2 FYNNEI. The DNA for the CDR3 is TGTGCCAGCAGCAGCGGCTTCTCTGGAAACACCATATATTTT. Protein: CASSSGFSGNTIYF.